Sequencing of this T cell receptor beta chain was carried out in a study of molecular identifiers for immune sequencing clone quantification (dated by TCRdb to the late 2010s). Study-level background: For a replicate experiment, RNA from approximately 20,000 or 100,000 naive CD8 T cells was divided into five aliquots, and four of the five aliquots were sequenced. CD8 T cells were used in a methods study to benchmark molecular-identifier clustering-based TCR repertoire sequencing (MIDCIRS) and TCR RNA copy counting.

Libraries of naive CD8 T cells were generated from about 21,000 to 970,000 sorted cells, with 10%, 30% or 50% of the purified RNA used. On a BD FACSAria II, naive CD8 T cells were FACS-sorted as CD8+CD4-CCR7+CD45RA+ and collected into RLT Plus buffer. To test detection sensitivity, Jurkat RNA equivalent to about ten TCR copies was spiked into samples of roughly 17,000-1,000,000 naive CD8 T cells. CD8 T cells were enriched with RosetteSep CD8+ T Cell Enrichment Cocktail and Ficoll-Paque, followed by ACK red cell lysis. The sample holds one count of this clonotype. The antigen it recognizes is unknown. Per-base quality was not reported, and no clone a single base away is much larger than it. One read provides weak support. Library generation was performed with PCR. Sequencing used an Illumina HiSeq 4000. Bulk TCR libraries were made following a previously described method, with the TCR primers given in Table S5. Total RNA was purified with the Qiagen AllPrep DNA/RNA kit. Before any analysis, reads coming from multiple sequencing runs of the same library were combined into one pool. On the authors' methods: Reads were retained only if the reads had an exact TCR constant sequence, and the retained reads were trimmed to 150 nt and grouped according to their 12-nt molecular barcodes. Reads inside each barcode group were sub-clustered using a 15% Levenshtein threshold, and a quality-weighted consensus sequence was constructed for each RNA molecule. Non-functional sequences were excluded, and lower-count sequences lying one edit away from another sequence were also excluded. Based on a fit of two negative binomial distributions, barcode sub-clusters having less than 20% of the maximum read count were discarded. The raw public data were reprocessed by TCRdb itself: fastp quality trimming at Q25, MiXCR clonotype calling, in-frame beta chains only. CDR3 protein sequences are deduplicated, and each keeps its most common genes and DNA. The V and J calls, along with clone size, are taken from TCRdb and not from the paper's own processing. In all, the sample holds about 640,000 distinct CDR3 sequences, and 15% to 20% of those were seen once. Approximately 0.9% of the sample belongs to the ten largest clones.

From cysteine to phenylalanine, the CDR3 is 14 amino acids long. This entry keeps only the CDR3 DNA: 42 bases, framed from base 1. CDR1 and CDR2 are read off the germline V gene as MNHEY and SVGEGT. The V and J ends are trimmed by 5 bases and 5 bases, leaving 15 bases between them. Beyond this particular receptor, the publication reports: When barcode sub-clustering was omitted, TCR diversity was inflated by chimeric consensus sequences, with chimeras reaching as high as 47%. Highly expanded clone sizes could be underestimated if identical TCR molecules share a barcode. In CMV-specific effector cells, clones with more than 20 RNA copies contained over 98% of molecules, whereas in naive cells such clones contained under 1% of molecules. Spiked-in Jurkat TCR RNA equivalent to a single cell was reported to be detectable even among 850,000 to 1,000,000 naive CD8 T cells. About 3 recovered TCR RNA copies per cell were obtained by modeling, versus about 9 by digital PCR, implying a capture efficiency of approximately 30%. Naive libraries contained spiked-in Jurkat TCR RNA (10 copies' worth), which is not part of the donor repertoire.

The chain is made from TRBV6-2 or TRBV6-3 and TRBJ2-5; a tentative D match to TRBD2 spans 6 bases. This clonotype was sampled from a human donor in good health. Some libraries in this study had Jurkat cell RNA spiked in. Sequenced material: naive CD8+ T cells from blood, with Jurkat cell RNA spiked in. Per the publication, the cell subset or site label means: FACS-sorted CD8+CD4-CCR7+CD45RA+ naive T cells. The CDR3 region: CASSELAFEETQYF. At the DNA level, the sequence is TGTGCCAGCAGTGAACTAGCTTTTGAGGAGACCCAGTACTTC.